This T cell receptor beta chain stems from a study of radiotherapy plus CTLA-4 blockade in lung cancer. Across the whole study: Objective responses were seen in more than 15% of patients, disease control in about 33%. General study points: Clones of tumor-derived TCRs expanded in blood after radiotherapy plus ipilimumab.

Details on this clone: Its target is unknown.

Patients with chemo-refractory metastatic non-small-cell lung cancer received focal radiation plus CTLA-4 blockade with ipilimumab. The assay was immunoSEQ multiplex PCR, and TCRdb's table has in-frame clones only and misses some. The table lists 95,000 to 150,000 clones, about 90% of them singletons. The length of the CDR3 is 16 residues. With V trimmed by 2 bases and J by 6 bases, 6 bases remained unmatched. Germline V gene lookup returns CDR1 SEHNR and CDR2 FQNEAQ (reference sequence). The chain links TRBV7-9 to TRBJ2-1, with TRBD2 matching over 11 bases. Here the sequenced sample was peripheral blood, taken from a patient treated with radiotherapy plus ipilimumab. This clonotype originated in a human donor with non-small cell lung cancer that progressed on radiotherapy plus ipilimumab. In DNA form, the CDR3 reads TGTGCCAGCAGCTTACTCGGCCTAGCGGGAGGCAATGAGCAGTTCTTC. It specifies CASSLLGLAGGNEQFF.